This TCR beta chain emerged from a study of cytomegalovirus exposure and HLA in healthy donors. Germline values: CDR1 SGHAT, CDR2 FQNNGV. The CDR3 is made up of 16 amino acids. After removal of 4 bases from V and 7 bases from J, the junction contained 13 bases not matched to a gene. Worth noting for this clone: Its cognate antigen is unknown.

The data were produced by immunoSEQ multiplex PCR, yet TCRdb's version contains in-frame clones alone and is incomplete. The sample lists about 110,000 clones, more than 90% occurring once. Study outcomes and limitations: The study designated 150 to 200 TCR beta chains cytomegalovirus-associated.

The TCR was taken from a woman aged 18-30 years in good health and CMV-seronegative. The V and J genes are TRBV11-2 and TRBJ2-1, with 7 bases matching TRBD2. The sequencing input was PBMCs. The CDR3 DNA reads TGTGCCAGCAGCTCCCCTAACAGGTTGGGGGGGAATGAGCAGTTCTTC. Protein sequence: CASSSPNRLGGNEQFF.